One sample yielded the 21 T cell receptor beta chains listed below, sequenced in a study of blood T cell repertoires in COVID-19. Only in-frame clones appear in the TCRdb table, and some are missing; sequencing was by immunoSEQ multiplex PCR. Of some 160,000 clones listed, roughly 93% are singletons. The specimen was peripheral blood. These TCRs come from a man younger than 35 with acute or convalescent COVID-19.

This clone was detected only once. V gene TRBV5-1 combines with J gene TRBJ1-2, with 8 bases matching TRBD1. This CDR3 has 13 residues. The germline V gene has CDR1 SGHRS and CDR2 YFSETQ. V shed 4 bases, J shed 10 bases, and the junction held 9 bases outside the gene matches. The CDR3 loop reads CASSSSGQALYTF. The CDR3 coding sequence is TGCGCCAGCAGCAGTTCGGGACAGGCGCTCTACACCTTC.

Concerning this clone: Additional DNA sequences in this sample encode the identical CDR3. The V call is TRBV18, the J call TRBJ1-5; D gene unclear. The CDR3 consists of 13 residues. Per the germline V gene, CDR1 is KGHSH and CDR2 is LQKENI. Between the trimmed V and J ends, which lost 3 bases and 0 bases, there was a span of 3 bases. CDR3 region: CASSPNSNQPQHF. CDR3 nucleotide sequence: TGTGCCAGCTCACCCAATAGCAATCAGCCCCAGCATTTT.

The chain uses TRBV6-1 and TRBJ1-3, with unresolved D. Germline V lookup: CDR1 MNHNS, CDR2 SASEGT. The CDR3 is 14 residues long. V gave up 2 bases and J gave up 8 bases, with 13 bases separating them. Here the CDR3 DNA reads TGTGCCAGCAGTGAAAGCGGGTTGGGATACACCATATATTTT. Protein: CASSESGLGYTIYF.

This clone was counted between two and nine times. One end of the junction fails to match germline, which may point to a read error. The chain uses TRBV15 and TRBJ2-2, with a tentative D call TRBD1 (6 bases). Germline V gene sequence: CDR1 LNHNV, CDR2 YYDKDF (reference sequence). The CDR3 is 14 residues long. The CDR3 loop reads CAASKGVNAGELFF. Here the CDR3 DNA reads TGTGCCGCCAGTAAGGGGGTTAATGCCGGGGAGCTGTTTTTT.

V usage is TRBV30 and J usage is TRBJ1-1; a weak D match, TRBD1 (6 bases). The CDR3 is 12 residues long. V was pared by 5 bases and J by 5 bases, with 12 bases between. Germline-derived CDR1 and CDR2 are GTSNPN and SVGIG (reference sequence). CDR3 DNA sequence: TGTGCCTGGCAAACAGGGCGAACTGAAGCTTTCTTT. This gives the protein CAWQTGRTEAFF.

The chain employs TRBV11-3 and TRBJ2-2, with 8 bases that match TRBD1. Germline V gene data show CDR1 as SGHNT and CDR2 as YENEEA. CDR3 length equals 17 residues. Germline trimming cut 0 bases from V and 1 base from J; bases unmatched to any gene: 4. Here the CDR3 reads CASSLENTGGNTGELFF. In nucleotides, the CDR3 is TGTGCCAGCAGCTTAGAAAACACAGGGGGGAACACCGGGGAGCTGTTTTTT.

The chain recombines TRBV13 with TRBJ2-7; 14 bases align to TRBD2. The germline CDR1 and CDR2 sequences are PRHDT and FYEKMQ (reference sequence). This CDR3 is built from 17 residues. V lost 6 bases, J lost 3 bases, and 10 bases stayed unmatched. CDR3 loop: CASSTGLAGGKGYEQYF. CDR3 nucleotides: TGTGCCAGCAGTACAGGACTAGCGGGAGGAAAAGGCTACGAGCAGTACTTC.

The CDR3 here is CATRGGDAMNTEAFF. Written as DNA, the CDR3 is TGTGCCACAAGGGGAGGGGACGCCATGAACACTGAAGCTTTCTTT. The chain uses TRBV27 and TRBJ1-1, with D perhaps matching TRBD1 (5 bases). This CDR3 has 15 amino acids. Germline V gives CDR1 MNHEY, CDR2 SMNVEV (reference sequence). The V end lost 10 bases, the J end lost 0 bases, and 18 bases lay between the germline ends.

J is TRBJ2-7 and V is TRBV27; a weak D match, TRBD1 (5 bases). Germline assignment: CDR1 MNHEY and CDR2 SMNVEV (reference sequence). Trimming left V 6 bases short and J 2 bases short, with 14 bases between. CDR3 length equals 14 residues. The CDR3 spells CASRTSDIPYEQYF. The CDR3 nucleotides read TGTGCCAGCAGAACCTCGGACATTCCCTACGAGCAGTACTTC.

This clone was counted only a few times. The rearrangement links TRBV7-6 to TRBJ1-3; no reliable D call. The germline gives CDR1 SGHVS, CDR2 FNYEAQ. The V end was cut by 5 bases, the J end by 0 bases, with 11 bases between. This CDR3 is built from 15 residues. CDR3 region: CASSLDVSSGNTIYF. The CDR3 DNA reads as TGTGCCAGCAGCCTAGACGTTAGCTCTGGAAACACCATATATTTT.

This rearrangement joins TRBV5-1 to TRBJ1-5; D remains unclear. CDR3 size: 13 residues. Germline V gene data show CDR1 as SGHRS and CDR2 as YFSETQ. V dropped 5 bases and J dropped 1 base, with 7 bases sitting between them. The CDR3 region has the DNA TGCGCCAGCAGTTTAAGCAGCAATCAGCCCCAGCATTTT. Translated, it gives CASSLSSNQPQHF.

CDR3 bases: TGTGCCAGCAGCCAACAAGGCTCACAGGGCTACACCTTC. This translates into CASSQQGSQGYTF. The rearrangement links TRBV3-1 (or the pseudogene TRBV3-2) to TRBJ1-2; D is ambiguous. Germline lookup yields CDR1 LGHDT and CDR2 YNNKEL (reference sequence). This CDR3 is built from 13 residues. V was clipped by 2 bases and J by 8 bases, with 12 bases between them.

This rearrangement joins TRBV27 to TRBJ2-5; D is unresolved. The V gene lost 2 bases and the J gene lost 2 bases, with 6 bases spanning the gap. The CDR3 is made up of 13 amino acids. From germline, CDR1 is MNHEY and CDR2 SMNVEV (reference sequence). In nucleotides, the CDR3 is TGTGCCAGCAGTTTACAGGTACAAGAGACCCAGTACTTC. Amino acid sequence: CASSLQVQETQYF.

The chain links TRBV7-7 to TRBJ1-4; weak D call: TRBD1 (5 bases). This CDR3 comprises 15 residues. Germline-derived CDR1 and CDR2 are SSHAT and FNYEAQ (reference sequence). With 2 bases removed from V and 4 bases from J, the gap between germline ends came to 11 bases. The CDR3 bases are TGTGCCAGCAGCTTATCGGGGGGGGGTAATGAAAAACTGTTTTTT. This encodes CASSLSGGGNEKLFF.

The CDR3 spells CASSQGLSPTSFPDLNYEQYF. The CDR3 bases are TGTGCCAGCAGCCAAGGACTCTCCCCTACTAGCTTCCCGGACCTTAACTACGAGCAGTACTTC. V gene TRBV3-1 (or the pseudogene TRBV3-2) combines with J gene TRBJ2-7; D perhaps matches TRBD2 (6 bases). This CDR3 spans 21 amino acids. Germline assignment: CDR1 LGHDT and CDR2 YNNKEL (reference sequence). V was pared by 1 base and J by 3 bases, with 31 bases between.

V is TRBV4-2 and J is TRBJ2-5, with 10 bases fitting TRBD2. This CDR3 has 16 amino acids. Looked up from germline, CDR1 is LGHNA and CDR2 is YNFKEQ. J gave up 5 bases and V 3 bases, and 9 bases lay outside the gene matches. Written as DNA, the CDR3 is TGTGCCAGCAGCCACCCATTACTAGCGGGACTGGAGACCCAGTACTTC. This encodes CASSHPLLAGLETQYF.

The chain uses TRBV2 and TRBJ2-7; no reliable D call. V was shortened by 3 bases and J by 2 bases, with 2 bases between the two germline ends. CDR1 and CDR2 from the germline V gene are SNHLY and FYNNEI. The CDR3 spans 11 residues. The CDR3 coding sequence is TGTGCCAGCAGTGATACCTACGAGCAGTACTTC. Amino acids: CASSDTYEQYF.

The chain is built from TRBV9 and TRBJ1-2, with 8 bases lining up with TRBD1. The germline gives CDR1 SGDLS, CDR2 YYNGEE. This CDR3 has 14 residues. V lost 4 bases to trimming and J lost 7 bases; unmatched junction nucleotides: 9. CDR3 coding DNA: TGTGCCAGCAGCCCAGCCCCCAGGGGGCCTGGCTACACCTTC. This codes for CASSPAPRGPGYTF.

The rearrangement joins TRBV29-1 to TRBJ2-3, with 12 bases aligning to TRBD2. The V gene's germline CDR1 is SQVTM and CDR2 ANQGSEA. Trimming at V came to 3 bases and at J to 5 bases, leaving 6 bases not matched to a gene. There are 15 residues in the CDR3. The CDR3 coding sequence is TGCAGCGTTGATCCGACTAGCGGGGGTGGAGATACGCAGTATTTT. It translates to CSVDPTSGGGDTQYF.

This clone is medium-sized within its sample. J is TRBJ1-2 and V is TRBV14, with D unresolved. V lost 3 bases, J lost 4 bases, and 15 bases lay in between. CDR1 SGHDN and CDR2 FVKESK come from the germline V gene. The CDR3 sequence is 15 residues long. CDR3 loop: CASSHLPGLIYGYTF. CDR3 nucleotide sequence: TGTGCCAGCAGCCATCTCCCAGGCCTTATCTATGGCTACACCTTC. The full variable domain, with the rest looked up from reference TRBV14 and TRBJ1-2, is EAGVTQFPSHSVIEKGQTVTLRCDPISGHDNLYWYRRVMGKEIKFLLHFVKESKQDESGMPNNRFLAERTGGTYSTLKVQPAELEDSGVYFCASSHLPGLIYGYTFGSGTRLTVV.

The gene calls are TRBV19 and TRBJ1-2; 11 bases map to TRBD1. The CDR3 loop spans 14 amino acids. CDR1 is LNHDA, CDR2 SQIVND, per germline (reference sequence). After removal of 6 bases from V and 3 bases from J, the junction contained 3 bases not matched to a gene. The CDR3 bases are TGTGCCAGTAGACGGGGACAGGGGGACTATGGCTACACCTTC. This gives the protein CASRRGQGDYGYTF.